The 30 T cell receptor beta chains below come from one sample, sequenced in a study of blood T cell repertoires in COVID-19. Only in-frame clones appear in the TCRdb table, and some are missing; sequencing was by immunoSEQ multiplex PCR. The sample consists of hundreds of thousands of clones, approximately 90% of them appearing once. The sequenced sample was peripheral blood. The receptor set was obtained from a man in his 60s with COVID-19, enrolled during active disease.

The genes are TRBV28 and TRBJ1-2, with D perhaps matching TRBD1 (5 bases). V dropped 3 bases and J dropped 8 bases, with 19 bases sitting between them. Germline V lookup: CDR1 MDHEN, CDR2 SYDVKM. The CDR3 extends over 15 amino acids. The CDR3 coding sequence is TGTGCCAGCAGTTTCCCCGGGGGTATGATGGACGGCTACACCTTC. Amino acids: CASSFPGGMMDGYTF.

On this clone itself: At the DNA level, this CDR3 is encoded by other sequences in the same sample as well. The rearrangement uses TRBV18 and TRBJ1-2; 7 bases are shared with TRBD1. The germline V gene has CDR1 KGHSH and CDR2 LQKENI. CDR3 length: 14 residues. With 1 base clipped from V and 4 bases from J, the junction kept 3 bases outside the gene matches. The CDR3 loop reads CASSPLEGAYGYTF. CDR3 DNA: TGTGCCAGCTCACCACTAGAGGGGGCCTATGGCTACACCTTC.

The V gene is TRBV2, the J gene TRBJ2-3; 9 nucleotides align to TRBD2. Germline V lookup: CDR1 SNHLY, CDR2 FYNNEI. This CDR3 spans 16 amino acids. Trimming at V came to 5 bases and at J to 2 bases, leaving 8 bases not matched to a gene. CDR3 nucleotides: TGTGCCAGCAGTAAAAGCGGGGGGCTCCTCACAGATACGCAGTATTTT. It specifies CASSKSGGLLTDTQYF.

V and J are TRBV5-1 and TRBJ2-5; 8 bases align to TRBD1. The CDR3 covers 16 residues. The V gene end was trimmed by 3 bases and the J gene end by 3 bases; junction bases not matched to a gene: 10. CDR1 SGHRS and CDR2 YFSETQ come from the germline V gene. CDR3 nucleotides: TGCGCCAGCAGCTCGTCCATTGGGACAGGAGAAGAGACCCAGTACTTC. Translating gives CASSSSIGTGEETQYF.

This chain links TRBV5-8 with TRBJ1-3; D is uncertain. Germline-derived CDR1 and CDR2 are SGHTS and YDEGEE. V lost 1 base, J lost 0 bases, and 8 bases lay in between. The CDR3 is 15 residues long. CDR3 in DNA: TGTGCCAGCAGCTTGACTCGTTTCTCTGGAAACACCATATATTTT. Residues: CASSLTRFSGNTIYF.

The gene calls are TRBV5-3 and TRBJ1-2; D is perhaps TRBD1 (6 bases). TRBV5-3 is recorded as an ORF, its role being uncertain. The CDR3 is 13 amino acids. Trimming pared 6 bases from V and 6 bases from J, leaving 15 bases between. CDR3 nucleotides: TGTGCCAGAACCTTATGGGGGCTTGATGGCTACACCTTC. Residues: CARTLWGLDGYTF.

The rearrangement links TRBV7-9 to TRBJ1-4; D may be TRBD1 (5 bases). The germline gives CDR1 SEHNR, CDR2 FQNEAQ (reference sequence). The CDR3 has 18 amino acids. V was cut by 1 base and J by 0 bases, with 15 bases left in between. The CDR3 reads CASSLGVGGGATNEKLFF. The CDR3 DNA sequence: TGTGCCAGCAGCTTAGGGGTGGGCGGGGGTGCAACTAATGAAAAACTGTTTTTT.

CDR3 in amino acids: CASSTAPGLTNTQYF. The CDR3 DNA is TGCGCCAGCAGCACAGCCCCGGGACTTACCAATACGCAGTATTTT. The V gene is TRBV5-1, the J gene TRBJ2-3; tentative D call: TRBD2 (6 bases). The length of the CDR3 is 15 residues. Germline CDR1 and CDR2: SGHRS and YFSETQ. Trimming took off 4 bases at V and 7 bases at J, with 19 bases between the two ends.

CDR3 loop: CASSPQRGGGADTQYF. CDR3 bases: TGTGCCAGCAGCCCCCAGCGGGGGGGAGGTGCAGATACGCAGTATTTT. The chain employs TRBV3-1 (or the pseudogene TRBV3-2) and TRBJ2-3, with TRBD2 matching over 10 bases. Germline assignment: CDR1 LGHDT and CDR2 YNNKEL (reference sequence). This CDR3 has 16 amino acids. V was clipped by 4 bases and J by 4 bases; unmatched bases: 8.

This chain connects TRBV18 to TRBJ1-6; 7 bases align to TRBD1. Germline CDR1 and CDR2: KGHSH and LQKENI. The CDR3 runs 16 residues. V shed 4 bases, J shed 10 bases, and the junction held 13 bases outside the gene matches. As DNA, the CDR3 is TGTGCCAGCTCACGAGTCGGGGTGGACAGGACGTCACCCCTCCACTTT. Protein product: CASSRVGVDRTSPLHF.

The chain recombines TRBV5-1 with TRBJ2-1; the match to TRBD1 covers 8 bases. With 1 base clipped from V and 8 bases from J, the junction kept 8 bases outside the gene matches. Germline assignment: CDR1 SGHRS and CDR2 YFSETQ. The length of the CDR3 is 15 residues. Written as DNA, the CDR3 is TGCGCCAGCAGCTTGAAGACAGGGGCCGTCCATGAGCAGTTCTTC. This gives the protein CASSLKTGAVHEQFF.

The rearrangement links TRBV5-4 to TRBJ2-7, with TRBD2 matching 13 bases. CDR1 SGHNT and CDR2 YYREEE come from the germline V gene (reference sequence). The CDR3 covers 15 residues. After removal of 5 bases from V and 7 bases from J, the junction contained 9 bases not matched to a gene. Here the CDR3 DNA reads TGTGCCAGCAGACCCACTAGCGGGGGGGCGGGGGAGCAGTACTTC. Translating it yields CASRPTSGGAGEQYF.

The chain combines TRBV24-1 with TRBJ2-7; 9 bases line up with TRBD1. CDR1 is KGHDR and CDR2 is SFDVKD in the germline V gene. V was pared by 4 bases and J by 5 bases, with 2 bases of the junction left unmatched. The CDR3 is 13 residues long. The CDR3: CATSDRTGDEQYF. Written as DNA, the CDR3 is TGTGCCACCAGTGACCGGACAGGGGACGAGCAGTACTTC.

The chain employs TRBV24-1 and TRBJ2-2, with D possibly being TRBD1 (5 bases). This CDR3 contains 13 residues. Germline loops: CDR1 KGHDR, CDR2 SFDVKD. Trimming took 7 bases from V and 5 from J, leaving 10 bases between them. CDR3 loop: CATRVTGTGELFF. Written as DNA, the CDR3 is TGTGCCACCAGGGTTACAGGTACCGGGGAGCTGTTTTTT.

The gene calls are TRBV11-3 and TRBJ2-1, with D possibly matching TRBD1 (5 bases). This CDR3 contains 16 residues. V dropped 0 bases and J dropped 3 bases, with 12 bases sitting between them. The germline V gene has CDR1 SGHNT and CDR2 YENEEA. Written as DNA, the CDR3 is TGTGCCAGCAGCTTAGATGGGGCAGCCTACTACAATGAGCAGTTCTTC. Its translation: CASSLDGAAYYNEQFF.

The V gene is TRBV4-1, the J gene TRBJ2-1, with D tentatively TRBD2 (7 bases). The V end was cut by 0 bases, the J end by 4 bases, with 16 bases between. Germline CDR1 is MGHRA and CDR2 is YSYEKL. This CDR3 is 17 amino acids long. The CDR3 reads CASSQEIAGGLYNEQFF. For the CDR3, the DNA is TGCGCCAGCAGCCAAGAGATTGCCGGGGGGCTATACAATGAGCAGTTCTTC.

This clone has a handful of counts. The rearrangement uses TRBV18 and TRBJ1-3, with D unclear. CDR1 KGHSH and CDR2 LQKENI come from the germline V gene. The CDR3 is 15 amino acids. Deletions cut 2 bases from V and 0 bases from J, with 8 bases between. The CDR3 loop is CASSPTVISGNTIYF. CDR3 nucleotide sequence: TGTGCCAGCTCACCAACAGTAATCTCTGGAAACACCATATATTTT.

CDR3 DNA: TGTGCCAGCAGCACCCTGGCGAACACTGAAGCTTTCTTT. Residues: CASSTLANTEAFF. The chain employs TRBV11-2 and TRBJ1-1; D uncertain. Per germline, CDR1 SGHAT and CDR2 FQNNGV. V lost 5 bases and J lost 1, with 8 bases in between. The CDR3 loop spans 13 amino acids.

This chain joins TRBV28 and TRBJ1-5; 9 nucleotides align to TRBD1. This CDR3 comprises 14 residues. Germline CDR1 is MDHEN and CDR2 is SYDVKM. With 5 bases clipped from V and 9 bases from J, the junction kept 8 bases outside the gene matches. CDR3 sequence (DNA): TGTGCCAGCAGTCGAACACAGGGGGCAAGGCCCCAGCATTTT. Amino acid sequence: CASSRTQGARPQHF.

J is TRBJ2-7 and V is TRBV5-6, with 9 nucleotides matching TRBD1. Germline V lookup: CDR1 SGHDT, CDR2 YYEEEE. V dropped 7 bases and J dropped 3; count of bases not matched to a gene: 14. This CDR3 spans 16 amino acids. The CDR3 DNA follows: TGTGCCAGCGCAATCCGATTGACAGGGGGGGACTACGAGCAGTACTTC. As protein: CASAIRLTGGDYEQYF. The full variable domain, with the rest looked up from reference TRBV5-6 and TRBJ2-7, is DAGVTQSPTHLIKTRGQQVTLRCSPKSGHDTVSWYQQALGQGPQFIFQYYEEEERQRGNFPDRFSGHQFPNYSSELNVNALLLGDSALYLCASAIRLTGGDYEQYFGPGTRLTVT.

This chain uses TRBV12-3 or TRBV12-4 with TRBJ2-7; no reliable D call. Deletions cut 0 bases from V and 9 bases from J, with 9 bases between. This CDR3 is built from 12 residues. Written as DNA, the CDR3 is TGTGCCAGCAGTTTAGCGGGCTGGCGGCAGTACTTC. Protein: CASSLAGWRQYF.

The chain recombines TRBV10-3 with TRBJ2-1, with TRBD2 matching 14 bases. Germline trimming cut 3 bases from V and 8 bases from J; bases unmatched to any gene: 6. This CDR3 comprises 16 residues. The germline CDR1 and CDR2 sequences are ENHRY and SYGVKD. The CDR3 DNA follows: TGTGCCATCAGTGACGCCGGGACTAGCGGGGGCGATGAGCAGTTCTTC. Protein product: CAISDAGTSGGDEQFF.

The rearrangement uses TRBV5-1 and TRBJ2-1; TRBD2 matches at 11 bases. Losses at the gene ends were 3 bases for V and 3 bases for J; bases not matched to a gene: 2. CDR1 and CDR2 from the germline V gene are SGHRS and YFSETQ. The CDR3 consists of 15 residues. CDR3 bases: TGCGCCAGCAGCTCACTAGCGGGGGACTACAATGAGCAGTTCTTC. This codes for CASSSLAGDYNEQFF.

The chain combines TRBV27 with TRBJ1-2, with D perhaps matching TRBD1 (6 bases). Trimming took off 4 bases at V and 4 bases at J, with 13 bases between the two ends. This CDR3 contains 14 residues. Looked up from germline, CDR1 is MNHEY and CDR2 is SMNVEV (reference sequence). The CDR3 sequence is CASSSNTGIYGYTF. In DNA, the CDR3 is TGTGCCAGCAGTTCCAATACAGGGATCTATGGCTACACCTTC.

This clone was seen once. The V call is TRBV5-8, the J call TRBJ1-5, with D unresolved. The V end was cut by 9 bases, the J end by 11 bases, with 15 bases between. CDR1 SGHTS and CDR2 YDEGEE come from the germline V gene. The CDR3 is 11 amino acids. CDR3 residues: CATSAGISQHF. DNA of the CDR3: TGTGCCACCTCCGCCGGGATTTCCCAGCATTTT.

CDR3 amino acids: CASSRLAWDNEQFF. The CDR3 DNA follows: TGTGCCAGTAGTCGGCTAGCGTGGGACAATGAGCAGTTCTTC. The chain has TRBV19 and TRBJ2-1; D is possibly TRBD2 (6 bases). V was trimmed by 5 bases and J by 5 bases, leaving 13 bases between them. This CDR3 spans 14 amino acids. From germline, CDR1 is LNHDA and CDR2 SQIVND (reference sequence).

In this sample, this clone turned up a few times. The chain links TRBV4-1 to TRBJ1-2, with 7 bases lining up with TRBD1. The junction had 4 bases not matched to a gene; V was cut back by 2 bases and J by 4 bases. Per germline, CDR1 MGHRA and CDR2 YSYEKL. This CDR3 has 14 amino acids. Here the CDR3 reads CASSQRQGTYGYTF. CDR3 DNA: TGCGCCAGCAGCCAAAGACAGGGAACCTATGGCTACACCTTC.

The J gene is TRBJ2-1, the V gene TRBV4-3, with D hard to call. This CDR3 is 13 amino acids long. The V end was cut by 10 bases, the J end by 3 bases, with 13 bases between. The germline gives CDR1 LGHNA, CDR2 YSLEER. CDR3 in DNA: TGCGCCACCCCCGGAGCGAACTACAATGAGCAGTTCTTC. Its protein is CATPGANYNEQFF.

The rearrangement links TRBV19 to TRBJ2-1, with 9 nucleotides matching TRBD2. The V and J ends lost 0 bases and 3 bases, in that order; junction bases with no gene match: 6. The V gene's germline CDR1 is LNHDA and CDR2 SQIVND (reference sequence). This CDR3 spans 17 amino acids. This chain's CDR3 is CASSIDHLAGDYNEQFF. CDR3 nucleotide sequence: TGTGCCAGTAGTATAGATCATTTAGCGGGGGACTACAATGAGCAGTTCTTC. The entire variable domain, with the rest obtained from reference TRBV19 and TRBJ2-1, is as follows: DGGITQSPKYLFRKEGQNVTLSCEQNLNHDAMYWYRQDPGQGLRLIYYSQIVNDFQKGDIAEGYSVSREKKESFPLTVTSAQKNPTAFYLCASSIDHLAGDYNEQFFGPGTRLTVL.

This chain joins TRBV7-3 and TRBJ1-2, with D unresolved. V was clipped by 5 bases and J by 7 bases, with 17 bases between them. Germline V gives CDR1 SGHTA, CDR2 FQGTGA. CDR3 length: 14 residues. The CDR3 is CASSPSYSFGGYTF. The DNA of the CDR3 is TGTGCCAGCAGCCCATCCTATAGTTTTGGTGGCTACACCTTC.